These 8 T cell receptor beta chains share one sample of origin, sequenced in a study of cytomegalovirus exposure and HLA in healthy donors. With 60 Vbeta and 13 Jbeta primers, the PCR was carried out. Measured with immunoSEQ multiplex PCR; TCRdb has only the in-frame clones, and not every one. The sample has under 300,000 clones, 75% to 85% seen once. The specimen was PBMCs. The receptor source for this set is a woman aged 60 to 75 in good health and CMV-seropositive.

The chain is built from TRBV6-5 and TRBJ2-2; D not certain. This CDR3 contains 14 residues. V lost 3 bases, J lost 2 bases, and 7 bases lay in between. The germline V gene has CDR1 MNHEY and CDR2 SVGAGI. CDR3 nucleotide sequence: TGTGCCAGCAGTTATTCAGTTAACACCGGGGAGCTGTTTTTT. It codes for CASSYSVNTGELFF.

This chain connects TRBV7-3 to TRBJ1-5; D is uncertain. The germline CDR1 and CDR2 sequences are SGHTA and FQGTGA. Deletions cut 4 bases from V and 3 bases from J, with 16 bases between. The CDR3 covers 16 residues. The CDR3 DNA reads TGTGCCAGCAGCTCCACTCCTGACTTCCCCAATCAGCCCCAGCATTTT. Translation: CASSSTPDFPNQPQHF.

V is TRBV30 and J is TRBJ1-2; 10 bases fit TRBD1. Germline V CDR1 and CDR2: GTSNPN, SVGIG (reference sequence). The CDR3 sequence is 13 residues long. Trimming took 1 base from V and 4 from J; bases not matched to a gene: 0. The CDR3, as DNA: TGTGCCTGGAGTGGGGACAGGGGCTATGGCTACACCTTC. Its translation: CAWSGDRGYGYTF.

CDR3 protein: CASSFRDRGTLNEQFF. The CDR3 DNA sequence: TGTGCCAGCAGCTTCCGGGACAGGGGTACCCTGAATGAGCAGTTCTTC. The chain couples TRBV7-3 to TRBJ2-1; TRBD1 matches 10 bases. This CDR3 is built from 16 residues. Trimming removed 3 bases from V and 7 bases from J; junction bases left unmatched: 9. Germline V gene sequence: CDR1 SGHTA, CDR2 FQGTGA.

V and J are TRBV29-1 and TRBJ2-1; possibly TRBD2 for D (7 bases). V shed 7 bases and J shed 6 bases, with 13 bases lying between them. CDR3 size: 12 residues. CDR1 and CDR2 (germline): SQVTM, ANQGSEA. CDR3 residues: CSAGGHSNEQFF. In DNA, the CDR3 is TGCAGCGCGGGGGGACACTCCAATGAGCAGTTCTTC.

This chain links TRBV5-4 with TRBJ2-7; 8 bases are a match to TRBD1. This CDR3 is 14 amino acids long. V was pared by 4 bases and J by 1 base, with 4 bases of the junction left unmatched. The germline CDR1 and CDR2 sequences are SGHNT and YYREEE (reference sequence). CDR3 in DNA: TGTGCCAGCAGCCCCCGGACAGGGTCCTACGAGCAGTACTTC. It translates to CASSPRTGSYEQYF.

The chain carries TRBV10-1 and TRBJ2-7; D is possibly TRBD2 (6 bases). Between the trimmed V and J ends, which lost 5 bases and 6 bases, there was a span of 26 bases. This CDR3 is built from 17 residues. Germline-derived CDR1 and CDR2 are WNHNN and SYGVQD (reference sequence). The CDR3: CASSSGLLIAEGGEQYF. CDR3 coding DNA: TGCGCCAGCAGTTCTGGACTCCTCATAGCGGAGGGTGGCGAGCAGTACTTC.

The chain joins TRBV6-1 to TRBJ2-7, with 8 bases that match TRBD1. CDR1 and CDR2 from the germline V gene are MNHNS and SASEGT. The V and J ends lost 5 bases and 4 bases, in that order; junction bases with no gene match: 7. The CDR3 has 14 residues. The CDR3 here is CASSINGQGYEQYF. The CDR3, as DNA: TGTGCCAGCAGTATCAATGGACAGGGATACGAGCAGTACTTC.